The next 10 T cell receptor beta chains were all read from a single sample in a study of T cell responses to AZD1222 COVID-19 vaccine. TCRdb keeps only in-frame clones here, not all; method: immunoSEQ multiplex PCR. The sample contains 150,000 to 200,000 clones, around 85% of which appear only once. The sequenced sample was peripheral blood, obtained 28 days after the second AZD1222 dose. The receptors originated from an adult who received the AZD1222 COVID-19 vaccine.

The V gene is TRBV4-2, the J gene TRBJ1-4, with D possibly being TRBD1 (6 bases). CDR1 is LGHNA and CDR2 is YNFKEQ in the germline V gene. The CDR3 contains 16 residues. V lost 2 bases to trimming and J lost 8 bases, with 18 bases between them. CDR3 sequence reads: CASSQPGQGTGEKLFF. CDR3 DNA sequence: TGTGCCAGCAGCCAACCTGGGCAGGGGACCGGAGAAAAACTGTTTTTT.

J is TRBJ2-1 and V is TRBV4-2; 10 bases are shared with TRBD2. V shed 3 bases, J shed 8 bases, and the junction held 7 bases outside the gene matches. The CDR3 is made up of 15 amino acids. CDR1 LGHNA and CDR2 YNFKEQ come from the germline V gene. As DNA, the CDR3 is TGTGCCAGCAGCCACGGGACTAGCGTGCCAGATGAGCAGTTCTTC. It encodes CASSHGTSVPDEQFF.

The chain combines TRBV27 with TRBJ2-7; 8 bases map to TRBD2. Per the germline V gene, CDR1 is MNHEY and CDR2 is SMNVEV (reference sequence). The CDR3 is 14 residues long. After removal of 11 bases from V and 3 bases from J, the junction contained 12 bases not matched to a gene. CDR3 in amino acids: CAVRGGGPVYEQYF. The CDR3 nucleotides are TGTGCCGTTAGGGGCGGGGGGCCAGTCTACGAGCAGTACTTC.

V usage is TRBV7-2 and J usage is TRBJ1-2, with 7 nucleotides matching TRBD1. Per the germline V gene, CDR1 is SGHTA and CDR2 is FQGNSA. This CDR3 spans 19 amino acids. Trimming cost V 3 bases and J 0 bases; bases outside gene matches: 16. CDR3 region: CASSFYPWGTVVSNYGYTF. Here the CDR3 DNA reads TGTGCCAGCAGCTTCTACCCCTGGGGGACAGTCGTATCTAACTATGGCTACACCTTC.

This chain uses TRBV7-6 with TRBJ1-4; possible D gene TRBD1, 5 bases. V dropped 4 bases and J dropped 4 bases, with 13 bases sitting between them. Germline lookup yields CDR1 SGHVS and CDR2 FNYEAQ. This CDR3 spans 15 amino acids. DNA for the CDR3: TGTGCCAGCAGCTACCCGGGGCAGTATAATGAAAAACTGTTTTTT. It specifies CASSYPGQYNEKLFF. Full variable domain (missing parts from reference TRBV7-6 and TRBJ1-4): GAGVSQSPRYKVTKRGQDVALRCDPISGHVSLYWYRQALGQGPEFLTYFNYEAQQDKSGLPNDRFSAERPEGSISTLTIQRTEQRDSAMYRCASSYPGQYNEKLFFGSGTQLSVL.

This clone was picked up one time. The V call is TRBV30, the J call TRBJ2-7; 7 nucleotides line up with TRBD2. CDR1 is GTSNPN, CDR2 SVGIG, per germline (reference sequence). The length of the CDR3 is 13 residues. V was pared by 4 bases and J by 0 bases, with 3 bases of the junction left unmatched. The CDR3 nucleotides read TGTGCCTGGACTAGCGGATCCTCCTACGAGCAGTACTTC. Amino acid sequence: CAWTSGSSYEQYF.

For this clone: Other DNA sequences in the sample encode the same CDR3. The genes are TRBV18 and TRBJ1-2; 7 bases match TRBD1. The CDR3 is made up of 13 amino acids. The germline V gene encodes CDR1 KGHSH and CDR2 LQKENI. With V trimmed by 3 bases and J by 3 bases, 1 base remained unmatched. CDR3 nucleotides: TGTGCCAGCTCACCTGGGACAGACTATGGCTACACCTTC. Protein product: CASSPGTDYGYTF.

The V and J genes are TRBV6-2 or TRBV6-3 and TRBJ1-3, with TRBD1 identical over 7 bases. The CDR3 runs to 15 residues. The germline V gene has CDR1 MNHEY and CDR2 SVGEGT. V shed 2 bases, J shed 1 base, and the junction held 2 bases outside the gene matches. The CDR3, as DNA: TGTGCCAGCAGTTACAGGGGGCGATCTGGAAACACCATATATTTT. Amino acid sequence: CASSYRGRSGNTIYF.

V usage is TRBV6-5 and J usage is TRBJ2-5; 7 nucleotides agree with TRBD2. CDR1 and CDR2 from the germline V gene are MNHEY and SVGAGI. V was clipped by 7 bases and J by 4 bases; unmatched bases: 9. The CDR3 extends over 14 amino acids. The CDR3 nucleotides are TGTGCCAGCATCCCAAATTGGGGGGGAGAGACCCAGTACTTC. It specifies CASIPNWGGETQYF.

The chain links TRBV2 to TRBJ2-7; the D call may be TRBD1 or TRBD2 (5 bases each). This CDR3 contains 15 residues. Trimming pared 6 bases from V and 2 bases from J, leaving 17 bases between. Germline values: CDR1 SNHLY, CDR2 FYNNEI. CDR3 in amino acids: CASSAEAGSPYEQYF. Here the CDR3 DNA reads TGTGCCAGCAGCGCAGAGGCAGGGAGTCCCTACGAGCAGTACTTC.